Each of the 22 T cell receptor beta chains below was sequenced from the same sample in a study of blood T cells in healthy people across ages. Together with a sample-barcoded 5' primer, a J-beta primer mix was included in a second PCR lasting 7 to 11 cycles. TCRdb reanalysed the 5' RACE reads using MiXCR and keeps one entry per CDR3 protein. The table shows roughly 500,000 distinct CDR3 sequences, with less than 25% occurring only once. The sample also formed part of further work on T cells of mothers and their children.

The sample taken for sequencing was blood. All receptors come from a boy aged 5-17 years in good health.

This clonotype has just a few counts. This rearrangement joins TRBV10-3 to TRBJ1-2; the D is unclear. The germline CDR1 and CDR2 sequences are ENHRY and SYGVKD. The CDR3 has 13 amino acids. V dropped 6 bases and J dropped 5 bases, with 13 bases sitting between them. This CDR3 is CAISSLGLYGYTF. For the CDR3, the DNA is TGTGCCATCAGCTCTTTAGGCCTATATGGCTACACCTTC.

This clonotype has just a few counts. This chain connects TRBV28 to TRBJ1-5; a weak D match, TRBD1 (6 bases). This CDR3 has 18 amino acids. The germline CDR1 and CDR2 sequences are MDHEN and SYDVKM. The V and J ends lost 6 bases and 3 bases respectively, with 24 bases between them. Here the CDR3 DNA reads TGTGCCAGCAGCCCTTGGCGGGGGAGGCAGGGGAACAATCAGCCCCAGCATTTT. Translated: CASSPWRGRQGNNQPQHF. The full variable domain, rest sourced from reference TRBV28 and TRBJ1-5, is DVKVTQSSRYLVKRTGEKVFLECVQDMDHENMFWYRQDPGLGLRLIYFSYDVKMKEKGDIPEGYSVSREKKERFSLILESASTNQTSMYLCASSPWRGRQGNNQPQHFGDGTRLSIL.

V usage is TRBV7-6 and J usage is TRBJ2-7, with 8 bases lining up with TRBD1. V was clipped by 4 bases and J by 6 bases; unmatched bases: 8. Looked up from germline, CDR1 is SGHVS and CDR2 is FNYEAQ. The CDR3 totals 14 residues. The CDR3: CASSSRDRPLEQYF. CDR3 DNA sequence: TGTGCCAGCAGCTCCCGGGACAGGCCGCTCGAGCAGTACTTC.

The chain carries TRBV27 and TRBJ2-1, with D perhaps being TRBD1 or TRBD2 (6 bases each). Germline loops: CDR1 MNHEY, CDR2 SMNVEV (reference sequence). The germline V and J ends were trimmed by 9 bases and 2 bases, with 14 bases remaining between them. This CDR3 spans 14 amino acids. The CDR3 is CASRWGAPYNEQFF. CDR3 nucleotide sequence: TGTGCCAGTCGATGGGGGGCGCCCTACAATGAGCAGTTCTTC.

This clonotype has just a few counts. The CDR3 reads CASRRTGTGITDTQYF. In nucleotides, the CDR3 is TGTGCCAGCAGGCGTACCGGGACAGGGATTACAGATACGCAGTATTTT. This chain connects TRBV7-9 to TRBJ2-3; 9 positions match TRBD1. The CDR3 contains 16 residues. Germline V lookup: CDR1 SEHNR, CDR2 FQNEAQ (reference sequence). V was pared by 6 bases and J by 3 bases, with 10 bases of the junction left unmatched.

Here the CDR3 reads CSARDFRVSYEQYF. The DNA for the CDR3 is TGCAGTGCTAGAGATTTTCGGGTTTCGTACGAGCAGTACTTC. This chain uses TRBV20-1 with TRBJ2-1; D uncertain. The better agreement between TRBJ2-7 and the DNA end casts doubt on the J call. Germline V lookup: CDR1 DFQATT, CDR2 SNEGSKA (reference sequence). The CDR3 runs to 14 residues.

This chain connects TRBV4-3 to TRBJ2-1; D is perhaps TRBD1 (6 bases). The V gene's germline CDR1 is LGHNA and CDR2 YSLEER. There are 16 residues in the CDR3. With 0 bases removed from V and 3 bases from J, the gap between germline ends came to 12 bases. The CDR3 sequence is CASSQDRQGFYNEQFF. The CDR3, as DNA: TGCGCCAGCAGCCAAGATAGGCAGGGGTTCTACAATGAGCAGTTCTTC.

This rearrangement joins TRBV20-1 to TRBJ1-6; possible D gene TRBD1, 6 bases. The CDR3 length is 16 residues. V gave up 0 bases and J gave up 7 bases, with 16 bases separating them. Germline CDR1 reads DFQATT; CDR2 reads SNEGSKA (reference sequence). The CDR3 DNA follows: TGCAGTGCTAGAGATCAAGGGGGGGCGAGGAATTCACCCCTCCACTTT. It yields the protein CSARDQGGARNSPLHF.

This clonotype was found a few times. The chain carries TRBV6-5 and TRBJ1-1; no clear D gene. The CDR3 runs 14 residues. Germline CDR1 MNHEY, CDR2 SVGAGI. Trimming removed 5 bases at V and 1 base at J, with 11 bases between. This CDR3 reads CASSNRGGNTEAFF. The CDR3 DNA sequence: TGTGCCAGCAGTAACCGGGGTGGGAACACTGAAGCTTTCTTT.

This chain connects TRBV29-1 to TRBJ1-2, with D perhaps TRBD1 (5 bases). The V end was cut by 6 bases, the J end by 4 bases, with 15 bases between. Germline values: CDR1 SQVTM, CDR2 ANQGSEA. The CDR3 runs to 13 residues. As DNA, the CDR3 is TGCAGCGTCCCGGGGGGGTTCGGCTATGGCTACACCTTC. This encodes CSVPGGFGYGYTF.

This sequence joins TRBV5-1 and TRBJ2-2, with D perhaps TRBD2 (6 bases). Trimming cost V 7 bases and J 0 bases, with 13 bases left between them. The germline CDR1 and CDR2 sequences are SGHRS and YFSETQ. The CDR3 totals 15 residues. The CDR3 DNA follows: TGCGCCAGCGCTGACGGGAGTTCGAACACCGGGGAGCTGTTTTTT. It specifies CASADGSSNTGELFF.

This clonotype was observed a handful of times. The chain is built from TRBV27 and TRBJ2-2, with 10 bases lining up with TRBD2. This CDR3 comprises 15 residues. V shed 4 bases, J shed 6 bases, and the junction held 5 bases outside the gene matches. CDR1 is MNHEY, CDR2 SMNVEV, per germline (reference sequence). Here the CDR3 reads CASSSILAGAGELFF. The CDR3 DNA follows: TGTGCCAGCAGTTCTATCCTAGCGGGGGCCGGGGAGCTGTTTTTT.

V gene TRBV6-1 combines with J gene TRBJ2-7, with D maybe TRBD1 (6 bases). Germline CDR1 and CDR2: MNHNS and SASEGT. V dropped 1 base and J dropped 4 bases, with 20 bases sitting between them. The CDR3 runs to 17 residues. CDR3 coding DNA: TGTGCCAGCAGTGAAGACCAGAGCAGGGGTACCCCTTACGAGCAGTACTTC. Translated: CASSEDQSRGTPYEQYF.

The chain couples TRBV28 to TRBJ1-2; 10 nucleotides match TRBD1. This CDR3 has 16 residues. From germline, CDR1 is MDHEN and CDR2 SYDVKM. The ends lost 5 bases at V and 1 base at J; junction bases unmatched: 7. The CDR3, as DNA: TGTGCCAGCAGTCCTACCGGGACAGGGGTTAACTATGGCTACACCTTC. The encoded protein is CASSPTGTGVNYGYTF.

This clonotype appeared a few times. V is TRBV7-6 and J is TRBJ2-7, with D possibly called TRBD1 or TRBD2 (5 bases each). The V gene lost 5 bases and the J gene lost 2 bases, with 19 bases spanning the gap. The CDR3 is 16 amino acids. Germline-derived CDR1 and CDR2 are SGHVS and FNYEAQ. This CDR3 is CASSLLPGPTAYEQYF. CDR3 DNA: TGTGCCAGCAGCCTCCTCCCGGGACCCACCGCCTACGAGCAGTACTTC.

CDR3 bases: TGTGCCAGCAGCTTAGAGGACAGGCCGGGGAAGCAGTACTTC. This sequence encodes CASSLEDRPGKQYF. The chain recombines TRBV7-2 with TRBJ2-7; 7 nucleotides line up with TRBD1. Germline CDR1 reads SGHTA; CDR2 reads FQGNSA. V was clipped by 1 base and J by 8 bases; unmatched bases: 8. The CDR3 sequence is 14 residues long.

The V and J genes are TRBV6-2 or TRBV6-3 and TRBJ2-5, with 7 bases identical to TRBD2. The trim removed 5 bases at V and 3 bases at J, leaving 9 bases unmatched. Germline-derived CDR1 and CDR2 are MNHEY and SVGEGT. CDR3 length: 15 residues. The CDR3 DNA reads as TGTGCCAGCAGTCCCTTCGGGAGGAATAAAGAGACCCAGTACTTC. Its translation is CASSPFGRNKETQYF.

This clonotype was detected only a few times. This chain connects TRBV6-5 to TRBJ1-2; D is perhaps TRBD1 (6 bases). The CDR3 consists of 14 residues. V was trimmed by 6 bases and J by 5 bases, leaving 16 bases between them. From germline, CDR1 is MNHEY and CDR2 SVGAGI. This chain's CDR3 is CASRHPRGAYGYTF. In DNA, the CDR3 is TGTGCCAGCAGACACCCTCGGGGGGCGTATGGCTACACCTTC.

This clonotype showed up just a few times. CDR3 sequence reads: CSVEKGTSFSTDTQYF. In nucleotides, the CDR3 is TGCAGCGTTGAGAAGGGGACTAGCTTTAGCACAGATACGCAGTATTTT. This chain links TRBV29-1 with TRBJ2-3; 9 bases line up with TRBD2. The V gene's germline CDR1 is SQVTM and CDR2 ANQGSEA. V dropped 3 bases and J dropped 0; count of bases not matched to a gene: 7. The CDR3 is 16 residues long.

This clonotype was observed at least ten times. The chain joins TRBV12-3 or TRBV12-4 to TRBJ2-1, with unresolved D. Trimming removed 10 bases at V and 3 bases at J, with 10 bases between. The CDR3 is 12 amino acids. Here the CDR3 reads CATLVGYNEQFF. Written as DNA, the CDR3 is TGTGCCACGCTCGTGGGCTACAATGAGCAGTTCTTC.

The sample holds many counts of this clonotype. The CDR3 nucleotides are TGTGCCAGCAGCTTAAACGCAGCGAGCTCCTACGAGCAGTACTTC. This gives the protein CASSLNAASSYEQYF. The chain employs TRBV7-9 and TRBJ2-7; D gene ambiguous. CDR3 size: 15 residues. Trimming removed 2 bases from V and 0 bases from J, with 11 bases in between. Looked up from germline, CDR1 is SEHNR and CDR2 is FQNEAQ (reference sequence).

The chain has TRBV20-1 and TRBJ2-5; D uncertain. V was cut by 3 bases and J by 1 base, with 12 bases left in between. The CDR3 is 14 residues long. Germline CDR1 is DFQATT and CDR2 is SNEGSKA (reference sequence). CDR3 nucleotide sequence: TGCAGTGCTAGGCTCCCCGGCGGCCAAGAGACCCAGTACTTC. Translated, it gives CSARLPGGQETQYF.